The next 3 T cell receptor beta chains were all read from a single sample in a study of T cell clonality in common variable immunodeficiency. TCRdb keeps only in-frame clones here, not all; method: immunoSEQ multiplex PCR. This sample comprises fewer than 60,000 clones, none seen once only. Sequencing input: peripheral blood mononuclear cells. These receptor sequences come from a person between 18 and 70 years old in good health.

This clone was counted at least ten times. The read terminates 3 residues before the CDR3 end, so the remaining end is supplied by the germline J gene. J is TRBJ2-5 and V is TRBV20-1; the D gene is possibly TRBD2 (5 bases). The V gene's germline CDR1 is DFQATT and CDR2 SNEGSKA (reference sequence). The CDR3 has 12 residues. The V gene lost 5 bases and the J gene lost 5 bases, with 12 bases spanning the gap. CDR3 sequence: CSARGSGETQYF. CDR3 DNA, as far as it was read: TGCAGTGCTCGGGGATCCGGTGAGACC.

This clone was seen at least ten times. The observed sequence ends 3 residues before the CDR3 terminus, with the missing tail filled in from the germline J gene. The chain has TRBV20-1 and TRBJ1-1; D not resolved. The V gene's germline CDR1 is DFQATT and CDR2 SNEGSKA (reference sequence). The CDR3 contains 13 residues. Trimming cost V 0 bases and J 0 bases, with 5 bases left between them. The CDR3 protein is CSARDPVNTEAFF. CDR3 DNA, as far as it was read: TGCAGTGCTAGAGATCCGGTGAACACTGAA.

This clone was detected many times. The read is 3 residues too short to cover the CDR3 end, so that end is filled in from the germline J gene. The chain links TRBV5-1 to TRBJ2-3; D ambiguous. The CDR3 length is 14 residues. CDR1 and CDR2 from the germline V gene are SGHRS and YFSETQ. The V and J ends lost 2 bases and 2 bases respectively, with 9 bases between them. CDR3 sequence reads: CASSFEQSTDTQYF. The DNA read from the CDR3 is TGCGCCAGCAGCTTTGAACAGTCCACAGATACG. Using reference TRBV5-1 and TRBJ2-3 for the parts outside the CDR3, the full variable domain is KAGVTQTPRYLIKTRGQQVTLSCSPISGHRSVSWYQQTPGQGLQFLFEYFSETQRNKGNFPGRFSGRQFSNSRSEMNVSTLELGDSALYLCASSFEQSTDTQYFGPGTRLTVL.